Here is one T cell receptor beta chain with its context. The CDR3 is 17 amino acids. The junction had 6 bases not matched to a gene; V was cut back by 3 bases and J by 0 bases. Germline loops: CDR1 MGHRA, CDR2 YSYEKL. The source of the sample is a study of blood T cell repertoires in COVID-19. Authors' analysis steps: By means of reference gene primer amplification, nucleated cell counts were estimated. Profiling relied on immunoSEQ multiplex PCR, and the TCRdb table lists in-frame clones only, not all of them. For V, J and clone size, that table is used; D and trimming come from the DNA. The sample comprises over 90,000 clones, roughly 79% of which are singletons, and 4.5% to 5.5% rests with the top ten.

Sequenced: peripheral blood. V is TRBV4-1 and J is TRBJ1-5; 9 bases agree with TRBD1. The receptor's source is a man at least 80 years old with COVID-19, enrolled during active disease. The CDR3 DNA sequence: TGCGCCAGCAGCCAGGACAGGGGTCTTCTTAGCAATCAGCCCCAGCATTTT. It encodes CASSQDRGLLSNQPQHF.